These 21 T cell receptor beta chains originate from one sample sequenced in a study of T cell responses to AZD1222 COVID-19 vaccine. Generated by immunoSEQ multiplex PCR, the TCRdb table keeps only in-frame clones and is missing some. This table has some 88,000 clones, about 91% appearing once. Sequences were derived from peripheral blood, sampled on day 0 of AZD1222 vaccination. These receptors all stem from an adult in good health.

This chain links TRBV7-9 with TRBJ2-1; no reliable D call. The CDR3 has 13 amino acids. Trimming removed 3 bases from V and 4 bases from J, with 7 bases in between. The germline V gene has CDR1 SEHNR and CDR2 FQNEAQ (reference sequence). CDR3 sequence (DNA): TGTGCCAGCAGCTTCCCCTTTTACAATGAGCAGTTCTTC. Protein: CASSFPFYNEQFF.

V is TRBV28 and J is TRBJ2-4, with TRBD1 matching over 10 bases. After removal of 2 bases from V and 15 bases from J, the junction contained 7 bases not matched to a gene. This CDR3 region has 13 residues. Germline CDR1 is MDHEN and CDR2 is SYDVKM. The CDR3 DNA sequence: TGTGCCAGCAGTTTAGGGACAGGGGAACTAGGGTACTTC. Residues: CASSLGTGELGYF.

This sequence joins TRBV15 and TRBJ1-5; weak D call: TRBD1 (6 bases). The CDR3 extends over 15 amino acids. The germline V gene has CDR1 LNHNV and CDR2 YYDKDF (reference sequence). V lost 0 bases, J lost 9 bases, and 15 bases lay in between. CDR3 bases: TGTGCCACCAGCAGAGATCAGGGCAGGGGTCTGCCCCAGCATTTT. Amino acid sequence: CATSRDQGRGLPQHF.

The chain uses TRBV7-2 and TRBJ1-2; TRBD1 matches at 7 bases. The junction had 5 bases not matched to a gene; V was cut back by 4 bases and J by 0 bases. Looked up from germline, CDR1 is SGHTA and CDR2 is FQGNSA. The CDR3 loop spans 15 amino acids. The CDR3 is CASSSGQDPNYGYTF. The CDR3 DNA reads TGTGCCAGCAGCTCCGGACAGGACCCTAACTATGGCTACACCTTC.

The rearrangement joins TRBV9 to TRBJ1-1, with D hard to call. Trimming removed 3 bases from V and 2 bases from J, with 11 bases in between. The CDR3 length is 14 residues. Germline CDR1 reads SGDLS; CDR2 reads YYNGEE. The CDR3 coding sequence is TGTGCCAGCAGCGATGGCGACACAAACACTGAAGCTTTCTTT. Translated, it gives CASSDGDTNTEAFF.

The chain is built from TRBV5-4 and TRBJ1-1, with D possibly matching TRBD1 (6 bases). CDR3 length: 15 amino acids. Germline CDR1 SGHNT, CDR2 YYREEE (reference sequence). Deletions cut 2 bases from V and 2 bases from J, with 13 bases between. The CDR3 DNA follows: TGTGCCAGCAGCTTAGCCTCAGGGGCAAACACTGAAGCTTTCTTT. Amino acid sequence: CASSLASGANTEAFF.

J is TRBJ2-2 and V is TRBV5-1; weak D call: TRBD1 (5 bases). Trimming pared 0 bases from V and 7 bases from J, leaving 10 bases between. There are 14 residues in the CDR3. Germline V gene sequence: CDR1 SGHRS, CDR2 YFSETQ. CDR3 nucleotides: TGCGCCAGCAGCTTGGGTCAGGGAAACGGGGAGCTGTTTTTT. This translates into CASSLGQGNGELFF.

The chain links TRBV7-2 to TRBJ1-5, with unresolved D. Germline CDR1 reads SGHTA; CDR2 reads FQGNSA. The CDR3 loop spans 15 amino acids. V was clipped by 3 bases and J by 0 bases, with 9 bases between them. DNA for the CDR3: TGTGCCAGCAGCTTCAAGGTTAATAGCAATCAGCCCCAGCATTTT. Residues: CASSFKVNSNQPQHF.

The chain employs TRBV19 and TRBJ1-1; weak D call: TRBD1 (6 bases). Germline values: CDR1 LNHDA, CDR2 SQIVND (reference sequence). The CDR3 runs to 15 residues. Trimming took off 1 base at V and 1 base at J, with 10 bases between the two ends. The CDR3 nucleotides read TGTGCCAGTAGTATAGCGTACAGGGAGAACACTGAAGCTTTCTTT. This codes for CASSIAYRENTEAFF.

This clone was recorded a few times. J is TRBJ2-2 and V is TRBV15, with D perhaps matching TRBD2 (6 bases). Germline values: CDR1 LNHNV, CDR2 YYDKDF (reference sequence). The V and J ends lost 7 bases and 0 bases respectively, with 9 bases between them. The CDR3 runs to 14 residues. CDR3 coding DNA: TGTGCCACCAAGGAGGGAACGAACACCGGGGAGCTGTTTTTT. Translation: CATKEGTNTGELFF.

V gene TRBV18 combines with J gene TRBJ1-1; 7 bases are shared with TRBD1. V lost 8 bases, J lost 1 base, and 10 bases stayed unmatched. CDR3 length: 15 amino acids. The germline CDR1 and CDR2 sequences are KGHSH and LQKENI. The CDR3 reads CASTKRQGPNTEAFF. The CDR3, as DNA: TGTGCCAGCACCAAGAGACAGGGACCGAACACTGAAGCTTTCTTT.

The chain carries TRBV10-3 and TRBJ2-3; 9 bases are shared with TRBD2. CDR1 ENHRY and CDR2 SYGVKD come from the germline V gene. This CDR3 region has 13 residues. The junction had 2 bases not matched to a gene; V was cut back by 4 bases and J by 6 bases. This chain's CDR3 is CAISVTSGDTQYF. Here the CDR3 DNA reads TGTGCCATCAGTGTGACTAGCGGCGATACGCAGTATTTT.

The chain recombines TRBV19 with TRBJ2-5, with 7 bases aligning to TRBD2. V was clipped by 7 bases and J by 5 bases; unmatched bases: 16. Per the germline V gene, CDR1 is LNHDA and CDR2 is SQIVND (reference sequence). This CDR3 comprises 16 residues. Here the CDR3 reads CASTASGLGPGETQYF. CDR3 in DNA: TGTGCCAGTACTGCTAGCGGCCTGGGGCCAGGGGAGACCCAGTACTTC.

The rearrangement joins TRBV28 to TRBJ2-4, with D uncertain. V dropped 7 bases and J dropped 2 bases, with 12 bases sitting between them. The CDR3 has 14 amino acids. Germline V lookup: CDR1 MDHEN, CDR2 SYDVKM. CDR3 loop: CASNLGETKNIQYF. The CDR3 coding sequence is TGTGCCAGCAACCTGGGTGAAACCAAAAACATTCAGTACTTC.

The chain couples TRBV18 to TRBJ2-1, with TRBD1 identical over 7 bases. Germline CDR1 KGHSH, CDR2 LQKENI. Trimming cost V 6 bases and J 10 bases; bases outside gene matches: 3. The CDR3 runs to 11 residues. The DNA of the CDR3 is TGTGCCAGCTCCCAAGGGGGCGAGCAGTTCTTC. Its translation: CASSQGGEQFF.

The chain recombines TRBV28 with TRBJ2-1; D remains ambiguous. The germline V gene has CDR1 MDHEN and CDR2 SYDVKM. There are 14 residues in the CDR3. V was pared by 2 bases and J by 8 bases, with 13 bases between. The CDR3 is CASSLPSTRDEQFF. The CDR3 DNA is TGTGCCAGCAGTTTACCGTCCACCCGCGATGAGCAGTTCTTC.

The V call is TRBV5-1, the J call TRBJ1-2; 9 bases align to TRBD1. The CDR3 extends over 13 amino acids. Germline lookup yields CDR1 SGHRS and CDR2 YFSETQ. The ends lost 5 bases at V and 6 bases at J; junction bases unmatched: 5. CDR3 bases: TGCGCCAGCAGGGAACAGGGGGCCGATGGCTACACCTTC. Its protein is CASREQGADGYTF.

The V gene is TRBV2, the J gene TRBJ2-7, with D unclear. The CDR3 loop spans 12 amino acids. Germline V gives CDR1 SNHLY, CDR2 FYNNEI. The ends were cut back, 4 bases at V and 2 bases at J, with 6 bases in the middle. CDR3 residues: CASSVRAYEQYF. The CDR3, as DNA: TGTGCCAGCAGTGTTAGGGCCTACGAGCAGTACTTC. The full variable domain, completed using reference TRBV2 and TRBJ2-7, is EPEVTQTPSHQVTQMGQEVILRCVPISNHLYFYWYRQILGQKVEFLVSFYNNEISEKSEIFDDQFSVERPDGSNFTLKIRSTKLEDSAMYFCASSVRAYEQYFGPGTRLTVT.

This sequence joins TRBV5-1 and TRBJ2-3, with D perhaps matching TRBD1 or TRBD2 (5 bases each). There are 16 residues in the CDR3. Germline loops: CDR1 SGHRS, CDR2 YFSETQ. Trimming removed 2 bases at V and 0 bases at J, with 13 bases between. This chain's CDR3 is CASSFGALPSTDTQYF. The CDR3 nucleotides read TGCGCCAGCAGCTTCGGGGCCCTCCCAAGCACAGATACGCAGTATTTT. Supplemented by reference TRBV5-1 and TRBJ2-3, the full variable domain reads KAGVTQTPRYLIKTRGQQVTLSCSPISGHRSVSWYQQTPGQGLQFLFEYFSETQRNKGNFPGRFSGRQFSNSRSEMNVSTLELGDSALYLCASSFGALPSTDTQYFGPGTRLTVL.

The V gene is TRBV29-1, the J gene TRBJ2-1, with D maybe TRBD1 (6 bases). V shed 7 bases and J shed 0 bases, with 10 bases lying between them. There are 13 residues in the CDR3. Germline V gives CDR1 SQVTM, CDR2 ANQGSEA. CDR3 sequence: CSAPTGSYNEQFF. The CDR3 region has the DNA TGCAGCGCCCCGACAGGCTCCTACAATGAGCAGTTCTTC.

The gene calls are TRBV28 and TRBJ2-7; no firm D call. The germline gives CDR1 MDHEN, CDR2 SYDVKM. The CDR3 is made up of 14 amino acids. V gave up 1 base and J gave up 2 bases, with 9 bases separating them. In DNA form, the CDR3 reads TGTGCCAGCAGTTTATATGGCAGAGCCTACGAGCAGTACTTC. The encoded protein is CASSLYGRAYEQYF.